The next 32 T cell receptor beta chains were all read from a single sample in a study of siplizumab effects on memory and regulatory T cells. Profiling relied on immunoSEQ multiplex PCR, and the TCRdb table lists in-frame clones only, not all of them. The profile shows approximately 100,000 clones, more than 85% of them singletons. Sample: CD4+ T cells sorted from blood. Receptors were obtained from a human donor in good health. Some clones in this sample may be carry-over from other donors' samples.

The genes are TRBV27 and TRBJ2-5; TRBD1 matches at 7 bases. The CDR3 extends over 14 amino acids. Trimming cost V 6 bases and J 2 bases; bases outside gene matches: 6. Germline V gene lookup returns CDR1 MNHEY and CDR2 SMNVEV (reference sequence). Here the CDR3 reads CASRKRGQQETQYF. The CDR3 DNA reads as TGTGCCAGCAGAAAACGGGGACAGCAAGAGACCCAGTACTTC.

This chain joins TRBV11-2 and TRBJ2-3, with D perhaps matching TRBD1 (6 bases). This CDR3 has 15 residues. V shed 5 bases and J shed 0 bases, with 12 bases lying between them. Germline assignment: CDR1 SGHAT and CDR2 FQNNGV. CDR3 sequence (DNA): TGTGCCAGCAGCCAGTGGACAGCGAGCACAGATACGCAGTATTTT. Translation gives CASSQWTASTDTQYF.

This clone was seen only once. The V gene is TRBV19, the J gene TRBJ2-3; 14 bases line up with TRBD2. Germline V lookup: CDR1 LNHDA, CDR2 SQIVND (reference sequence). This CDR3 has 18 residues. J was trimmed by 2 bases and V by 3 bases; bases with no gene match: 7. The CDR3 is CASSIYPGLAGATDTQYF. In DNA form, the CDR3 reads TGTGCCAGTAGTATCTACCCGGGACTAGCGGGAGCCACAGATACGCAGTATTTT.

The DNA for the CDR3 is TGTGCCAGCAGTCCCCGGAACTATTATGGCTACACCTTC. Amino acids: CASSPRNYYGYTF. The rearrangement joins TRBV27 to TRBJ1-2; D is ambiguous. The V end lost 5 bases, the J end lost 5 bases, and 12 bases lay between the germline ends. This CDR3 has 13 amino acids. The germline V gene encodes CDR1 MNHEY and CDR2 SMNVEV (reference sequence).

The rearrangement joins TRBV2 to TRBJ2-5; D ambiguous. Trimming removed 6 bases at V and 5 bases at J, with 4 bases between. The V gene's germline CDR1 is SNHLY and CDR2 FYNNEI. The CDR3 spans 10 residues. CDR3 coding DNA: TGTGCCAGCAGCTTGGAGACCCAGTACTTC. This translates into CASSLETQYF.

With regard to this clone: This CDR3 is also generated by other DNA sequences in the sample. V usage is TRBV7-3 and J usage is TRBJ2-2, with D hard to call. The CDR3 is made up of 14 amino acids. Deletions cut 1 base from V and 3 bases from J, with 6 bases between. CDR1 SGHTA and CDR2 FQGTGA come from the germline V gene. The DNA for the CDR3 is TGTGCCAGCAGCTTAAGTCGGGACACCGGGGAGCTGTTTTTT. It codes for CASSLSRDTGELFF.

The CDR3 loop is CASSYSRQSSYNEQFF. The CDR3 DNA follows: TGTGCCAGCAGTTACTCCCGGCAAAGCTCCTACAATGAGCAGTTCTTC. The rearrangement links TRBV6-8 to TRBJ2-1; D not certain. Germline values: CDR1 MNHGY, CDR2 SAAAGT. The ends were cut back, 0 bases at V and 0 bases at J, with 9 bases in the middle. The CDR3 covers 16 residues.

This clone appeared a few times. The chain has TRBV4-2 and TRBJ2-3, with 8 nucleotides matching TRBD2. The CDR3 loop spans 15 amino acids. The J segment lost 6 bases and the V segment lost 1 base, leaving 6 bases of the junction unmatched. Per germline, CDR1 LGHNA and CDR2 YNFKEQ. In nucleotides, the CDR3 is TGTGCCAGCAGCCAAGTTAGCGGGGTGGAGGATACGCAGTATTTT. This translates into CASSQVSGVEDTQYF.

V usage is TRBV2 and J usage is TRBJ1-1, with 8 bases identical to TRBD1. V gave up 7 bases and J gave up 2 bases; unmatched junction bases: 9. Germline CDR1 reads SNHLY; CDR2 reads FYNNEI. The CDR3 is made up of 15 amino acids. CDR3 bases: TGTGCCAGCATGACAGGGGTGAGATTTAACACTGAAGCTTTCTTT. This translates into CASMTGVRFNTEAFF. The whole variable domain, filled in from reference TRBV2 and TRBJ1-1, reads EPEVTQTPSHQVTQMGQEVILRCVPISNHLYFYWYRQILGQKVEFLVSFYNNEISEKSEIFDDQFSVERPDGSNFTLKIRSTKLEDSAMYFCASMTGVRFNTEAFFGQGTRLTVV.

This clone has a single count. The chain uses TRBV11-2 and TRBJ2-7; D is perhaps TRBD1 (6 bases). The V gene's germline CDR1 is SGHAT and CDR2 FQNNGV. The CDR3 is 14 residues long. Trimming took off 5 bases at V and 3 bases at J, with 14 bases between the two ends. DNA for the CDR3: TGTGCCAGCAGCCCCCAGTTAGGGGGCTACGAGCAGTACTTC. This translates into CASSPQLGGYEQYF.

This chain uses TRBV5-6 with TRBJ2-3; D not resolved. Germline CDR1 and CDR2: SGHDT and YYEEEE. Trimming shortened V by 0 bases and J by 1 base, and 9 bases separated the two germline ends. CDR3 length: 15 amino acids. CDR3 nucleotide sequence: TGTGCCAGCAGCTTGGACCCCAAGGGCACAGATACGCAGTATTTT. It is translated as CASSLDPKGTDTQYF.

CDR3 sequence reads: CASSLGLVSNQPQHF. In DNA, the CDR3 is TGTGCCAGCAGCTTAGGCTTGGTTAGCAATCAGCCCCAGCATTTT. The genes are TRBV7-2 and TRBJ1-5, with no clear D. V lost 1 base and J 0 bases, leaving 7 bases between the germline ends. This CDR3 is 15 amino acids long. CDR1 SGHTA and CDR2 FQGNSA come from the germline V gene. The complete variable domain, with remaining parts taken from reference TRBV7-2 and TRBJ1-5, reads GAGVSQSPSNKVTEKGKDVELRCDPISGHTALYWYRQSLGQGLEFLIYFQGNSAPDKSGLPSDRFSAERTGGSVSTLTIQRTQQEDSAVYLCASSLGLVSNQPQHFGDGTRLSIL.

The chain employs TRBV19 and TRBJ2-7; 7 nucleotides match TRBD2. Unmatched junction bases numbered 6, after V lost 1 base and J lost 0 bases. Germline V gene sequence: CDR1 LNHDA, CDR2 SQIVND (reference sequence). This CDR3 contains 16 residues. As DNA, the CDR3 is TGTGCCAGTAGTATAGCAGGCGGGAGTTCCTCCTACGAGCAGTACTTC. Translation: CASSIAGGSSSYEQYF.

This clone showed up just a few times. This CDR3 is CASSPGTDTNTGELFF. CDR3 nucleotides: TGTGCCAGCAGCCCAGGGACAGACACGAACACCGGGGAGCTGTTTTTT. The chain employs TRBV11-3 and TRBJ2-2; 7 nucleotides line up with TRBD1. CDR3 length: 16 amino acids. Germline-derived CDR1 and CDR2 are SGHNT and YENEEA. V gave up 5 bases and J gave up 0 bases; unmatched junction bases: 6. Variable domain in full (rest from reference TRBV11-3 and TRBJ2-2): EAGVVQSPRYKIIEKKQPVAFWCNPISGHNTLYWYLQNLGQGPELLIRYENEEAVDDSQLPKDRFSAERLKGVDSTLKIQPAELGDSAVYLCASSPGTDTNTGELFFGEGSRLTVL.

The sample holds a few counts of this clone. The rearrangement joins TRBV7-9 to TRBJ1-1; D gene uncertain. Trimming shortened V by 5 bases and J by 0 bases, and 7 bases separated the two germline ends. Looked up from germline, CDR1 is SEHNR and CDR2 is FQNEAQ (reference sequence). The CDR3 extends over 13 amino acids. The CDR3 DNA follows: TGTGCCAGCAGCGGTCGTATGAACACTGAAGCTTTCTTT. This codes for CASSGRMNTEAFF.

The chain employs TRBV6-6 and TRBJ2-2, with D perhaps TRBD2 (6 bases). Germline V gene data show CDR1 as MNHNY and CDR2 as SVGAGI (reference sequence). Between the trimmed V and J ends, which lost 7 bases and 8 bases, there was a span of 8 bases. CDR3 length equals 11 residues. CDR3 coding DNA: TGTGCCAGCAATCGGGGGGGGGAGCTGTTTTTT. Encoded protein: CASNRGGELFF.

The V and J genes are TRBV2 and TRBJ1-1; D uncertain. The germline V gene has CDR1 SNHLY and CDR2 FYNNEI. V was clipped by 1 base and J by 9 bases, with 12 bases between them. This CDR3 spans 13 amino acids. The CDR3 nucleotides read TGTGCCAGCAGTGAAGAGGCAGGTTGGAAAGCTTTCTTT. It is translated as CASSEEAGWKAFF. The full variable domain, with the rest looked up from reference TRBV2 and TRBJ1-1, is EPEVTQTPSHQVTQMGQEVILRCVPISNHLYFYWYRQILGQKVEFLVSFYNNEISEKSEIFDDQFSVERPDGSNFTLKIRSTKLEDSAMYFCASSEEAGWKAFFGQGTRLTVV.

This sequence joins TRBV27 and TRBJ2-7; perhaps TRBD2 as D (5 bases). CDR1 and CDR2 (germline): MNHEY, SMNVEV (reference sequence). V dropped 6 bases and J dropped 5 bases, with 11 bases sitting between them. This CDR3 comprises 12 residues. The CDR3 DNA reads TGTGCCAGCAGGACTATTCGCAACGAGCAGTACTTC. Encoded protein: CASRTIRNEQYF.

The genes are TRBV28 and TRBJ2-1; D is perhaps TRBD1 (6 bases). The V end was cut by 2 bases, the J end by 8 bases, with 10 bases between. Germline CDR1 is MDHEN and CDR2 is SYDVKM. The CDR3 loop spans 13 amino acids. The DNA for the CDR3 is TGTGCCAGCAGTTTAGGGGGCCACGATGAGCAGTTCTTC. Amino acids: CASSLGGHDEQFF.

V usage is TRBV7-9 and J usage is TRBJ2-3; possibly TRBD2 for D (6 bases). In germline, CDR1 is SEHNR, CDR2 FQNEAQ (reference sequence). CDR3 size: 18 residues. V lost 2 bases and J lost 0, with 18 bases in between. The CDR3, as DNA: TGTGCCAGCAGCTTATGGCTAGCGAGACGAACTAGCACAGATACGCAGTATTTT. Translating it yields CASSLWLARRTSTDTQYF.

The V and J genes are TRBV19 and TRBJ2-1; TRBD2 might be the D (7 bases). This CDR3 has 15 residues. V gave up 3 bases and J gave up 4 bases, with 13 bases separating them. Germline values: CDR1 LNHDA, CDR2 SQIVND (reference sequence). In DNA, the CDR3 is TGTGCCAGTAGTATTCCGGGGGGCGCGTACAATGAGCAGTTCTTC. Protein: CASSIPGGAYNEQFF.

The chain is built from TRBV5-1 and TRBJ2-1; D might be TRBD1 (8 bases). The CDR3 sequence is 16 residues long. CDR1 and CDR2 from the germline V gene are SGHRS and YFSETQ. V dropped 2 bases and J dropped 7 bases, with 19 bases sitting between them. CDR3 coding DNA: TGCGCCAGCAGCTTCACAGGACAGGGAGGGGCGAATGAGCAGTTCTTC. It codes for CASSFTGQGGANEQFF.

The CDR3 nucleotides are TGCAGCGTTGATCCCCTGTGGACTGAAGCTTTCTTT. As protein: CSVDPLWTEAFF. The chain is built from TRBV29-1 and TRBJ1-1; no clear D. V was clipped by 3 bases and J by 5 bases, with 10 bases between them. The germline V gene has CDR1 SQVTM and CDR2 ANQGSEA. This CDR3 contains 12 residues.

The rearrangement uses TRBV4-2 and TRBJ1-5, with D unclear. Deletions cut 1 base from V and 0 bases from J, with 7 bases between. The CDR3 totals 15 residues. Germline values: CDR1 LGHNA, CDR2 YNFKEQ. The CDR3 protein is CASSQVENSNQPQHF. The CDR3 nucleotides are TGTGCCAGCAGCCAAGTGGAGAATAGCAATCAGCCCCAGCATTTT.

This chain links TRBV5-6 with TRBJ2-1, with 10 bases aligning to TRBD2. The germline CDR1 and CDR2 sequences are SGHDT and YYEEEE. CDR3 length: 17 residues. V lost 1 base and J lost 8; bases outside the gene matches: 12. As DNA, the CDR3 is TGTGCCAGCAGCTTGAGAATATCTAGCGGGAGCCCAGATGAGCAGTTCTTC. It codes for CASSLRISSGSPDEQFF.

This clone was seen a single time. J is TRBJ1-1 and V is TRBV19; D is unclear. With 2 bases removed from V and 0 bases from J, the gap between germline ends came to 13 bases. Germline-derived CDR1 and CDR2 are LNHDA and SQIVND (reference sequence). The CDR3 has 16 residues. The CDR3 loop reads CASSINPKLLNTEAFF. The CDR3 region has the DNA TGTGCCAGTAGTATAAACCCGAAACTATTGAACACTGAAGCTTTCTTT.

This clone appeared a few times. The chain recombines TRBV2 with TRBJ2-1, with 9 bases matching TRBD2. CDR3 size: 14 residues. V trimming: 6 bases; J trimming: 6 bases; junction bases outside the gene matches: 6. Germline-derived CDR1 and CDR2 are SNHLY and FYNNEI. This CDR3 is CASSPSGTVNEQFF. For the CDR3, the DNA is TGTGCCAGCAGCCCTAGCGGGACAGTCAATGAGCAGTTCTTC.

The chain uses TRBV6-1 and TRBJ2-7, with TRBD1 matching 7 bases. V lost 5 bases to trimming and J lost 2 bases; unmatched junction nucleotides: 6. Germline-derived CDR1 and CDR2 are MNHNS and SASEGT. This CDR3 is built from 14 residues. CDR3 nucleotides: TGTGCCAGCAGTCCTCGGACAGGTCCCTACGAGCAGTACTTC. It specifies CASSPRTGPYEQYF.

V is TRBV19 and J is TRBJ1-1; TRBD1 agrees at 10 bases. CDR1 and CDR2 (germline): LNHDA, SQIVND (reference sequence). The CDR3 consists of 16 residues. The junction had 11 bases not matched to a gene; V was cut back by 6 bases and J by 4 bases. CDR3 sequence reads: CASSPGQGFIFTEAFF. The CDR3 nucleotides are TGTGCCAGTAGCCCGGGACAGGGGTTTATCTTCACTGAAGCTTTCTTT. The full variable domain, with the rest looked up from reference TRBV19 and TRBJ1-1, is DGGITQSPKYLFRKEGQNVTLSCEQNLNHDAMYWYRQDPGQGLRLIYYSQIVNDFQKGDIAEGYSVSREKKESFPLTVTSAQKNPTAFYLCASSPGQGFIFTEAFFGQGTRLTVV.

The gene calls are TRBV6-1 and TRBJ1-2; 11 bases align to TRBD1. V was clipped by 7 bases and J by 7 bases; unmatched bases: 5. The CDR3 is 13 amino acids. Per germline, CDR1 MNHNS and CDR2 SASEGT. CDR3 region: CASTEGTGGGYTF. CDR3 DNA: TGTGCCAGCACCGAGGGGACAGGGGGTGGCTACACCTTC.

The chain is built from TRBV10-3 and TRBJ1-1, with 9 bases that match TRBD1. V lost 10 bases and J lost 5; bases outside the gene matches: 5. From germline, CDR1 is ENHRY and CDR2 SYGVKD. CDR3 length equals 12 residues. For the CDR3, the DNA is TGTGCCACCGGACAGGGGCAGACTGAAGCTTTCTTT. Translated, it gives CATGQGQTEAFF.

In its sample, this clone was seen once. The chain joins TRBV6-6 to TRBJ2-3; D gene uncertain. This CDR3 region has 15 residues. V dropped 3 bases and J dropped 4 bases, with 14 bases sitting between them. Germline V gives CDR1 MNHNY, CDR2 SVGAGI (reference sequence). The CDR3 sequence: CASSYGLVVPDTQYF. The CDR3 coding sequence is TGTGCCAGCAGTTATGGATTAGTGGTTCCAGATACGCAGTATTTT.